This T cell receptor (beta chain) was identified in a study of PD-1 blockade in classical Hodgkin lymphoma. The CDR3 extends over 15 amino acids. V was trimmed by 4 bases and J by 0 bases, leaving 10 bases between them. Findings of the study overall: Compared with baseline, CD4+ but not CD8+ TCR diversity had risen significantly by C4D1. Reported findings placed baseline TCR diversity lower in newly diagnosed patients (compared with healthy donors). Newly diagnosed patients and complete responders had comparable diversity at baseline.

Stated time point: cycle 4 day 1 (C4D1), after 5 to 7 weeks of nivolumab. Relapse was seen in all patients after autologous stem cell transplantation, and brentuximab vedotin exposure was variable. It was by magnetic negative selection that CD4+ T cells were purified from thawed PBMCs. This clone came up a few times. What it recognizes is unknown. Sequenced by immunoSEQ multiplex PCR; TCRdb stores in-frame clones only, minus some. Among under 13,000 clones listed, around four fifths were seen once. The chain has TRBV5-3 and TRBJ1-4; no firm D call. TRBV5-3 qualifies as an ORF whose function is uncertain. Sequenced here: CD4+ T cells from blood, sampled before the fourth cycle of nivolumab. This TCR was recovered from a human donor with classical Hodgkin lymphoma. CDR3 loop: CARSLISATNEKLFF. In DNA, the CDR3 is TGTGCCAGAAGCCTAATCAGTGCAACTAATGAAAAACTGTTTTTT.